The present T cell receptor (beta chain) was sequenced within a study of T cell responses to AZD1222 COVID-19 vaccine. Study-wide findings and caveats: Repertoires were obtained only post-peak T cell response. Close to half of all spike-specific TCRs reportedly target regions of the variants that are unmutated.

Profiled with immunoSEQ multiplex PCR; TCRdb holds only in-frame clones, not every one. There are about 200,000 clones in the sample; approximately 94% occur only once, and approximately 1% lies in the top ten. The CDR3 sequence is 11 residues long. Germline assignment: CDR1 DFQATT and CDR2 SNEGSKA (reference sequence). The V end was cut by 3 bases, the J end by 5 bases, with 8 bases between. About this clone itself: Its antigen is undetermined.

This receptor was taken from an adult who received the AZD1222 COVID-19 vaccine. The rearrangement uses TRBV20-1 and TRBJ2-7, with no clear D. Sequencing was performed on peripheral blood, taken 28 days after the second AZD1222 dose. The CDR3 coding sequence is TGCAGTGCTAGTGGCACCGACGAGCAGTACTTC. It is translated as CSASGTDEQYF.